The TCR beta chain described here comes from a study of graft-versus-host responses after intestinal transplantation. In the study overall: Anti-thymocyte globulin induction, then tacrolimus and steroids for 3 to 4 years, went to all recipients.

Germline lookup yields CDR1 MNHEY and CDR2 SVGAGI. The CDR3 contains 13 residues. The V gene lost 6 bases and the J gene lost 9 bases, with 15 bases spanning the gap. Sequenced by immunoSEQ multiplex PCR; TCRdb stores in-frame clones only, minus some. The sample shows roughly 130,000 clones, about 93% of them seen only once. This clone came up once. No antigen is known for it. This specimen was unstimulated CD4+ T cells sorted from spleen or lymph node cells, taken before intestinal transplant. The sequence was obtained from a human donor who received an intestinal transplant. This sequence joins TRBV6-5 and TRBJ2-1, with D possibly TRBD2 on 5 matching bases. The CDR3 DNA sequence: TGTGCCAGCAGAGAAAGAGGGCCCGTTGAGCAGTTCTTC. It translates to CASRERGPVEQFF.